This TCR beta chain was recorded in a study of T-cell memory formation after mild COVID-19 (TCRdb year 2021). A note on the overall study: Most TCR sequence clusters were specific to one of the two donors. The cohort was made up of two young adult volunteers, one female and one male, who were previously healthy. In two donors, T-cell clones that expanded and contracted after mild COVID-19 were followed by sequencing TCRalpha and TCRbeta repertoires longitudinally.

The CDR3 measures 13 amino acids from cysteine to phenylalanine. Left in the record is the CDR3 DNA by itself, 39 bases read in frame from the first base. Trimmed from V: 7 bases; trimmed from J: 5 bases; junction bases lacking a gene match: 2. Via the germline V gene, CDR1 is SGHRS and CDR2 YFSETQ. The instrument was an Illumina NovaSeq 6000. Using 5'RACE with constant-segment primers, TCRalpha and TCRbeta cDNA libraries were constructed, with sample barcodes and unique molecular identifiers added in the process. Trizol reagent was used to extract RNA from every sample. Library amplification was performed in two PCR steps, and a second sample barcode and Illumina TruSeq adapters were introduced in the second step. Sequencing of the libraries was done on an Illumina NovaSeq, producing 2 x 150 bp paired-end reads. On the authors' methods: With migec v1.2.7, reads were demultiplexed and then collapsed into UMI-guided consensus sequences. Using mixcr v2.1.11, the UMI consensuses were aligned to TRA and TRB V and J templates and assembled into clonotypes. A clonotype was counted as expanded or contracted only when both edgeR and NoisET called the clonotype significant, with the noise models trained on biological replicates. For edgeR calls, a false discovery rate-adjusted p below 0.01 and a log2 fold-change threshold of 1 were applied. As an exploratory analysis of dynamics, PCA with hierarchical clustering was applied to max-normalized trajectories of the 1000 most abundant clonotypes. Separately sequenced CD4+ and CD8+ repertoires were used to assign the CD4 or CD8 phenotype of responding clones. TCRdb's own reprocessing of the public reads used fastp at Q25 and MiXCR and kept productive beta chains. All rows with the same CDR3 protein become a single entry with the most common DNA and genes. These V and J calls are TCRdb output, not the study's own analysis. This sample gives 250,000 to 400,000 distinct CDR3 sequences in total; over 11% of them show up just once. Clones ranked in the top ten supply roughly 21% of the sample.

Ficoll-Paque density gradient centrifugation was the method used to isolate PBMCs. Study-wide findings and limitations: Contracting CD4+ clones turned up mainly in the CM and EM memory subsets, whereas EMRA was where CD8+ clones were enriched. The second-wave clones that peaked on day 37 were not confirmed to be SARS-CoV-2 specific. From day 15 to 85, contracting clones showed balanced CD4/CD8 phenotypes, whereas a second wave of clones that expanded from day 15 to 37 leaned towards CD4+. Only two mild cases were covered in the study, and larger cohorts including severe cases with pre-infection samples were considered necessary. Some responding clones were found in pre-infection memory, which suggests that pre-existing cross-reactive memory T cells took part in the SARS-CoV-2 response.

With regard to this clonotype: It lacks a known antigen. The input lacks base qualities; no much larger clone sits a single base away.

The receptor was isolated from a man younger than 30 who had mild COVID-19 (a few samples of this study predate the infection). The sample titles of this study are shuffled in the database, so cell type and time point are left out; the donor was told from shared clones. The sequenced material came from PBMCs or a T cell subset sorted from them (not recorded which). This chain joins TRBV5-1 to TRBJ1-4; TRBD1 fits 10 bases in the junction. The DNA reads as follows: TGCGCCAGCCAGGGACAGGGGAATGAAAAACTGTTTTTT. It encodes CASQGQGNEKLFF.